This is a list of T cell receptor beta chains from one sample in a study of T cells after yellow fever vaccination. Via MiXCR, TCRdb re-called the 5' RACE reads, giving one row per CDR3 protein. The profile shows around 250,000 distinct CDR3 sequences, about 5.2% of them singletons. The sequenced sample was CD4+ T cells sorted from PBMCs, obtained on the day of the yellow fever booster vaccination. The receptors were sampled from a man in his late teens or twenties who received the YFV17D yellow fever vaccine. CDR3s include the opening cysteine and the closing phenylalanine or tryptophan. A D gene is named only where the DNA matches it firmly. Size is omitted from some rows. Given values are once, few, many or a class for expanded clones.

V	size	J	D	DNA	CDR3
TRBV6-5	-	TRBJ2-5	TRBD2	TGTGCCAGCAGTCTGGGACTAGCGGGGGGTAGTCCAATCGGGACCCAGTACTTC	CASSLGLAGGSPIGTQYF
TRBV5-6	-	TRBJ2-3	TRBD2	TGTGCCAGCAGTTTCGGACTAGCGCTCAGTGCTAGCACAGATACGCAGTATTTT	CASSFGLALSASTDTQYF
TRBV18	many	TRBJ1-4	-	TGTGCCAGCTCACCGAAGTACCAAGGGGAGGAAAAACTGTTTTTT	CASSPKYQGEEKLFF
TRBV28	few	TRBJ1-1	-	TGTGCCAGCAGTTCTACCGGGCACCAGAACACTGAAGCTTTCTTT	CASSSTGHQNTEAFF
TRBV4-1	-	TRBJ2-2	-	TGCGCCAGCAGCCAAAAAAAAAGACAGAACACCGGGGAGCTGTTTTTT	CASSQKKRQNTGELFF
TRBV6-6	few	TRBJ2-5	-	TGTGCCAGCAGTTACCAGTACCAAGAGACCCAGTACTTC	CASSYQYQETQYF
TRBV3-1	few	TRBJ1-1	-	TGTGCCAGCAGCCAAGATGGGGACACTGAAGCTTTCTTT	CASSQDGDTEAFF
TRBV5-6	many	TRBJ2-4	-	TGTGCCAGCAGTTCGCTGGGAGGTTGGGCCAAAAACATTCAGTACTTC	CASSSLGGWAKNIQYF
TRBV11-2	-	TRBJ2-1	-	TGTGCCAGCAGCGTCCTCGGGTGGTCCTACAATGAGCAGTTCTTC	CASSVLGWSYNEQFF
TRBV11-2	many	TRBJ2-3	TRBD2	TGTGCCAGCAGCTTAGACCCTCTAGCGGGCCTCACAGATACGCAGTATTTT	CASSLDPLAGLTDTQYF
TRBV5-1	many	TRBJ2-2	-	TGCGCCAGCAGCATCTTAAGGGGGAACACCGGGGAGCTGTTTTTT	CASSILRGNTGELFF
TRBV6-5	few	TRBJ1-5	-	TGTGCCAGCAGTTACATCGGGGGCGGTCAGCCCCAGCATTTT	CASSYIGGGQPQHF
TRBV2	few	TRBJ2-5	-	TGTGCCAGCAGAAATCCGGACTACCGCCAAGAGACCCAGTACTTC	CASRNPDYRQETQYF
TRBV4-2	many	TRBJ2-1	-	TGTGCCAGCAGCCAAGATTGGCGCGATGAGCAGTTCTTC	CASSQDWRDEQFF
TRBV4-2	-	TRBJ2-5	-	TGTGCCAGCAGCCAAGAAGGGAGAAACCCAGAGACCCAGTACTTC	CASSQEGRNPETQYF
TRBV5-1	many	TRBJ2-5	-	TGCGCCAGCACAGGACAGCTTCAAGAGACCCAGTACTTC	CASTGQLQETQYF
TRBV7-8	many	TRBJ1-1	-	TGTGCCAGCAGCTCTTGGGGGGGGAACACTGAAGCTTTCTTT	CASSSWGGNTEAFF
TRBV11-2	-	TRBJ1-6	-	TGTGCCAGCAGACAAACAGAGGCCTATTCACCCCTCCACTTT	CASRQTEAYSPLHF
TRBV20-1	-	TRBJ2-1	TRBD2	TGCAGTGCTAGGACAAGACTAGCGGGGGGCCGGGAGCAGTTCTTC	CSARTRLAGGREQFF
TRBV21-1	few	TRBJ2-2	-	TGTGCCAGCAGCAAAGAAGCGGGAGGGGCATGGACCGGGGAGCTGTTTTTT	CASSKEAGGAWTGELFF
TRBV19	-	TRBJ1-1	-	TGTGCCAGTAGTATAGGGGCGGGGACTGAAGCTTTCTTT	CASSIGAGTEAFF